A single T cell receptor beta chain is shown here with its context. Its antigen is currently not known. No much larger clone exists at a distance of one base, and base qualities are not known. None of the patients had been given any treatment before thyroid surgery. Using T-cell receptor beta sequencing, the researchers looked back retrospectively at clinical samples from patients, gathered between about 2011 and 2018. CDR1 DFQATT and CDR2 SNEGSKA are derived from the germline V gene (reference sequence). The germline ends are 22 bases apart after V is trimmed by 2 bases and J by 5 bases. The CDR3 covers 17 residues, taking in both the cysteine and the phenylalanine. CDR3 DNA is the only sequence kept; it has 51 bases, read in frame from the first base. The library came from PCR. Sequenced using an Illumina HiSeq 4000. High-throughput sequencing was used to profile the TCR beta-chain CDR3 region of every patient. On the authors' methods: The researchers built a classifier to tell apart papillary thyroid cancer patients with distant metastasis, based on CDR3 differences among clinicopathological groups. Repertoire diversity was assessed with the Shannon index, and tumor-blood repertoire similarity with the Morisita-Horn index. TCRdb trimmed the raw reads at Q25, called clones with MiXCR and kept productive beta chains. It is TCRdb's table, rather than the study itself, that gives the V and J calls and clone size. For this sample the table gives 20,000 to 25,000 clones, of which roughly 20% were detected only once. The ten largest account for approximately 30% of the sample.

This entry belongs to a study of metastatic and nonmetastatic thyroid tumors (TCRdb year 2020). For the wider study: For patients with malignant and with benign thyroid disease, the researchers compared repertoires between peripheral blood samples and tumor or nodule tissue samples. Overall study results and their limits: TCR beta diversity was reported as significantly higher in malignant tumors than in benign nodules, in both blood and tumor samples.

The sample consisted of blood. The chain links TRBV20-1 with TRBJ2-1; the D region is possibly TRBD1 or TRBD2, each matching across 5 bases. This sequence was found in a female donor with papillary thyroid cancer or a benign thyroid nodule (not recorded which). Some clones in this sample may be carry-over from other donors' samples. For the CDR3, the sequence is CSARSGDQPLIDNEQFF. The bases are TGCAGTGCTAGAAGTGGGGACCAACCCTTGATAGACAATGAGCAGTTCTTC.